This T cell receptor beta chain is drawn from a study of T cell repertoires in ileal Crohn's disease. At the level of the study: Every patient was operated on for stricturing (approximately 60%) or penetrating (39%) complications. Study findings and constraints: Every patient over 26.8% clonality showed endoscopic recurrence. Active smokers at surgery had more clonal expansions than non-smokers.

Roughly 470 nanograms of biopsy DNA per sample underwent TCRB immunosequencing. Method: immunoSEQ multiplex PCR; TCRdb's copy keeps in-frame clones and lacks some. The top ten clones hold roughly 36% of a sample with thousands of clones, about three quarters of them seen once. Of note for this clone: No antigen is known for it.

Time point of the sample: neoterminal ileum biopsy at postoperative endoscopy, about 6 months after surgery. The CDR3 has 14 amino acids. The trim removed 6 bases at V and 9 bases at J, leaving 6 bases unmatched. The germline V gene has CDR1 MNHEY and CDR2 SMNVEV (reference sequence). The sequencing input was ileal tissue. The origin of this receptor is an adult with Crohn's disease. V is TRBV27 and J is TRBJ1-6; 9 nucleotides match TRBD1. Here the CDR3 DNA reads TGTGCCAGCAGCCGAACAGGGGGCGGTTCACCCCTCCACTTT. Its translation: CASSRTGGGSPLHF.